This T cell receptor (beta chain) came from a study of cytomegalovirus exposure and HLA in healthy donors. This clone was observed a few times. Its antigen is unknown. The same CDR3 arises from other DNA sequences in this sample as well. Trimming pared 2 bases from V and 2 bases from J, leaving 10 bases between. Germline V lookup: CDR1 SGHTA, CDR2 FQGTGA. The CDR3 totals 14 residues. Study-level points and caveats: The classifier reportedly diagnosed cytomegalovirus status with high specificity and sensitivity.

PCR involved 60 Vbeta and 13 Jbeta primers. As processed by the authors: A follow-up analysis tallied about 88 million unique TCR beta chains, roughly 11 million shared. Only in-frame clones appear in the TCRdb table, and some are missing; sequencing was by immunoSEQ multiplex PCR. D and trimming come from the DNA, and the V and J calls and clone size come from that table. The sample has some 80,000 clones; about 77% are singletons. The sequence was collected from a man aged 50 to 60 in good health and CMV-seronegative. Sample: PBMCs. The chain couples TRBV7-3 to TRBJ2-7; D is perhaps TRBD2 (5 bases). Written as DNA, the CDR3 is TGTGCCAGCAGCTTATTGAGCGGCCCCTACGAGCAGTACTTC. Its protein is CASSLLSGPYEQYF. Filled out from reference TRBV7-3 and TRBJ2-7, the complete variable domain reads GAGVSQTPSNKVTEKGKYVELRCDPISGHTALYWYRQSLGQGPEFLIYFQGTGAADDSGLPNDRFFAVRPEGSVSTLKIQRTERGDSAVYLCASSLLSGPYEQYFGPGTRLTVT.